This TCR beta chain was documented in a study of T-cell reconstitution after alpha-beta-depleted transplantation in children. Study conclusions and caveats: Most T-cell counts and diversity one year after the transplant came from T cells that were newly produced.

About this clonotype itself: Its antigen is unknown.

This sample's TCRbeta library carried unique molecular identifier barcodes. TCRdb fed the PCR reads into MiXCR, producing one record per CDR3 protein. This table has roughly 110,000 distinct CDR3 sequences, approximately 10% appearing once. V shed 3 bases and J shed 8 bases, with 20 bases lying between them. The CDR3 loop spans 16 amino acids. Germline CDR1 is KGHSH and CDR2 is LQKENI. The V call is TRBV18, the J call TRBJ2-1; D might be TRBD2 (6 bases). The TCR comes from a boy between 2 and 15 years old with acute lymphoblastic leukemia, due to receive a stem cell transplant. The sample in question was PBMCs, obtained before TCRalphabeta/CD19-depleted stem cell transplant. CDR3 protein: CASSPGGMFSTDEQFF. The DNA of the CDR3 is TGTGCCAGCTCACCGGGCGGGATGTTCAGTACGGATGAGCAGTTCTTC.